Listed here are 9 T cell receptor beta chains from one sample, sequenced in a study of shared clonotypes between healthy human individuals. Sequencing was performed with immunoSEQ multiplex PCR; in TCRdb, only in-frame clones are kept and a portion is missing. The data hold some 2,500,000 clones, with 85% to 95% observed a single time. What was sequenced was naive CD4+ T cells from PBMCs. Subset of the sample: CD45RA+ positively selected. These receptors were taken from a man aged 18 to 29 in good health. Some clones in this sample may be carry-over from other donors' samples.

This sequence joins TRBV7-8 and TRBJ1-1, with TRBD1 matching 8 bases. The CDR3 extends over 16 amino acids. CDR1 and CDR2 from the germline V gene are SGHVS and FQNEAQ. Trimming removed 2 bases from V and 4 bases from J; junction bases left unmatched: 9. In DNA, the CDR3 is TGTGCCAGCAGCTTACGACAGGGGACTATGAGCACTGAAGCTTTCTTT. Its protein is CASSLRQGTMSTEAFF.

Written as DNA, the CDR3 is TGTGCCAGTAGTCCAAGGGCCCCGACTAGCGGCACGACCTACGAGCAGTACTTC. It yields the protein CASSPRAPTSGTTYEQYF. V and J are TRBV19 and TRBJ2-7; TRBD2 matches at 9 bases. V shed 5 bases, J shed 2 bases, and the junction held 16 bases outside the gene matches. This CDR3 is 18 amino acids long. CDR1 and CDR2 from the germline V gene are LNHDA and SQIVND (reference sequence). Supplemented by reference TRBV19 and TRBJ2-7, the full variable domain reads DGGITQSPKYLFRKEGQNVTLSCEQNLNHDAMYWYRQDPGQGLRLIYYSQIVNDFQKGDIAEGYSVSREKKESFPLTVTSAQKNPTAFYLCASSPRAPTSGTTYEQYFGPGTRLTVT.

The rearrangement links TRBV7-2 to TRBJ2-7, with D perhaps TRBD2 (6 bases). V lost 5 bases and J 2 bases, leaving 16 bases between the germline ends. Germline values: CDR1 SGHTA, CDR2 FQGNSA. The CDR3 is 15 residues long. CDR3: CASSPGRGNTYEQYF. For the CDR3, the DNA is TGTGCCAGCAGCCCCGGGCGGGGAAACACCTACGAGCAGTACTTC.

V gene TRBV4-1 combines with J gene TRBJ2-1; a weak D match, TRBD2 (5 bases). The CDR3 contains 14 residues. Germline assignment: CDR1 MGHRA and CDR2 YSYEKL. V lost 0 bases and J lost 7, with 10 bases in between. This chain's CDR3 is CASSQEDYQNEQFF. For the CDR3, the DNA is TGCGCCAGCAGCCAAGAAGACTACCAAAATGAGCAGTTCTTC.

This chain joins TRBV6-1 and TRBJ2-7; 7 bases align to TRBD1. Looked up from germline, CDR1 is MNHNS and CDR2 is SASEGT. After removal of 4 bases from V and 6 bases from J, the junction contained 9 bases not matched to a gene. The CDR3 is made up of 14 amino acids. Written as DNA, the CDR3 is TGTGCCAGCAGTGCCCTCGGACAGGTTTCCGAGCAGTACTTC. Amino acid sequence: CASSALGQVSEQYF.

This clone was picked up one time. This chain connects TRBV27 to TRBJ2-6; 10 positions agree with TRBD2. CDR1 is MNHEY, CDR2 SMNVEV, per germline (reference sequence). J lost 1 base, V lost 3 bases, and 6 bases had no gene match. The CDR3 runs to 18 residues. The CDR3 DNA sequence: TGTGCCAGCAGTTTTCTAGCGGGAGTCGGGTCTGGGGCCAACGTCCTGACTTTC. Translation: CASSFLAGVGSGANVLTF.

V is TRBV7-8 and J is TRBJ2-7; D is ambiguous. V was cut by 7 bases and J by 3 bases, with 16 bases left in between. CDR1 and CDR2 from the germline V gene are SGHVS and FQNEAQ. This CDR3 spans 14 amino acids. The CDR3 sequence: CASTRSETNYEQYF. CDR3 DNA: TGTGCCAGCACCCGGTCGGAGACGAACTACGAGCAGTACTTC.

Details on this clone: Within the sample, other DNA sequences also encode this same CDR3. J is TRBJ2-3 and V is TRBV5-5; D tentatively reads TRBD1 or TRBD2 (5 bases each). CDR1 and CDR2 (germline): SGHKS, YYEKEE (reference sequence). Trimming stripped 3 bases from V and 0 bases from J, with 5 bases between. This CDR3 is built from 13 residues. The CDR3 sequence: CASSWDSTDTQYF. The CDR3, as DNA: TGTGCCAGCAGCTGGGACAGCACAGATACGCAGTATTTT.

The gene calls are TRBV15 and TRBJ2-2; no clear D. The CDR3 spans 14 residues. Germline assignment: CDR1 LNHNV and CDR2 YYDKDF (reference sequence). Trimming took off 1 base at V and 3 bases at J, with 6 bases between the two ends. CDR3 residues: CATSRGADTGELFF. DNA for the CDR3: TGTGCCACCAGCAGAGGCGCAGACACCGGGGAGCTGTTTTTT.